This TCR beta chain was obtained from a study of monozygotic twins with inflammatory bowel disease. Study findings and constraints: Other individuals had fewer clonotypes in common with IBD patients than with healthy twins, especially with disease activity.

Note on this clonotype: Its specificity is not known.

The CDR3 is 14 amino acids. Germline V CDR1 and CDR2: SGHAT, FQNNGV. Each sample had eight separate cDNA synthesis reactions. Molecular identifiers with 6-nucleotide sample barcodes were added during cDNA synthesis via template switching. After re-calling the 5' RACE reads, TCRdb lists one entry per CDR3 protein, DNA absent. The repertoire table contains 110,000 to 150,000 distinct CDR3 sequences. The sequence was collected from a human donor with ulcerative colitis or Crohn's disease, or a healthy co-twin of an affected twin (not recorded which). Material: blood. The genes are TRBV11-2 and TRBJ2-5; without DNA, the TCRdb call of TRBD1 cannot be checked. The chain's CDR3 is CASNPQGGVETQYF.